Detailed here is one TCR beta chain. Trimming took 2 bases from V and 7 from J, leaving 9 bases between them. The CDR3 sequence is 12 residues long. Germline-derived CDR1 and CDR2 are LGHDT and YNNKEL (reference sequence). Time point defined: sample taken at primary tumor resection. The sequenced material consisted of unsorted whole RNA from tumor, nontumor lung or frozen PBMC. The data belong to a study of spatial heterogeneity in lung cancer. One entry per CDR3 protein results from TCRdb running MiXCR on the 5' RACE reads. The repertoire holds 60,000 to 90,000 distinct CDR3 sequences, with about 14% as singletons.

The chain employs TRBV3-1 and TRBJ2-7, with D possibly TRBD2 on 5 matching bases. Sequenced here: PBMCs, sampled at surgery. This sequence was found in a male donor with early-stage non-small cell lung cancer. CDR3: CASSQSEGEQYF. Written as DNA, the CDR3 is TGTGCCAGCAGCCAATCCGAGGGAGAGCAGTACTTC.